Below, 32 T cell receptor beta chains from the same sample are listed, as sequenced in a study of CXCR3-negative and CXCR3-positive naive CD8 T cells. Study-wide results and limits: CXCR3-positive naive cells carried more hydrophobic TRB CDR3s than CXCR3-negative naive cells did.

These TCRs' antigens remain unknown. The method, 5' RACE with UMI labels, was used to prepare the TRB cDNA libraries. From the 5' RACE reads, TCRdb lists one entry per CDR3 protein and no DNA. The table gives around 110,000 distinct CDR3 sequences; the top ten clones make up around 0.4% of it. The specimen was naive CXCR3+ CD8+ T cells from blood. Subset reported: CD45RO-CCR7+CD27+CD95- naive CD8+ T cells expressing CXCR3 (TNR3+). All receptors derive from a human donor in good health. Some clones in this sample may be carry-over from other donors' samples.

This sequence joins TRBV29-1 and TRBJ2-1. The CDR3 covers 11 residues. Per the germline V gene, CDR1 is SQVTM and CDR2 is ANQGSEA. CDR3 sequence: CSADFYNEQFF.

The gene calls are TRBV2 and TRBJ2-1; TCRdb gives TRBD1 as the D gene, but with no DNA this cannot be confirmed. The CDR3 loop spans 15 amino acids. Germline values: CDR1 SNHLY, CDR2 FYNNEI. The CDR3 sequence is CASSARGLGYNEQFF.

The V call is TRBV5-1, the J call TRBJ2-7; TCRdb picks TRBD1, but there is no DNA to check that call. Germline V gene data show CDR1 as SGHRS and CDR2 as YFSETQ. The CDR3 spans 16 residues. CDR3: CASSLYPRQQTYEQYF.

The chain recombines TRBV6-2 or TRBV6-3 with TRBJ2-3; TCRdb names TRBD2, which stays unverified in the absence of DNA. The CDR3 has 15 residues. CDR1 and CDR2 from the germline V gene are MNHEY and SVGEGT. The CDR3 loop reads CASSSGTSDTDTQYF.

The chain links TRBV20-1 to TRBJ1-1; TCRdb proposes TRBD1, but this gene call is untestable without DNA. Germline values: CDR1 DFQATT, CDR2 SNEGSKA (reference sequence). This CDR3 is 13 amino acids long. CDR3 residues: CSARPPGNTEAFF.

CDR3 amino acids: CSARGEGSSYNEQFF. The chain has TRBV20-1 and TRBJ2-1. The CDR3 runs to 15 residues. In germline, CDR1 is DFQATT, CDR2 SNEGSKA (reference sequence).

This CDR3 reads CSARDENTEAFF. The chain has TRBV29-1 and TRBJ1-1; the D call of TRBD1 rests on TCRdb alone, since no DNA is present to check it. The V gene's germline CDR1 is SQVTM and CDR2 ANQGSEA. This CDR3 is 12 amino acids long.

The J gene is TRBJ2-3, the V gene TRBV28; no DNA is available, so the TRBD2 call from TCRdb remains unchecked. The CDR3 has 15 amino acids. CDR1 is MDHEN and CDR2 is SYDVKM in the germline V gene. CDR3 region: CASSWTSGVSDTQYF.

The V call is TRBV5-6, the J call TRBJ2-7; the TCRdb call, TRBD1, lacks DNA for checking. CDR1 and CDR2 (germline): SGHDT, YYEEEE. The CDR3 sequence is 21 residues long. CDR3 protein: CASSLEWPDGQEEIPDYEQYF.

The V call is TRBV28, the J call TRBJ1-5; TCRdb proposes TRBD1, but this gene call is untestable without DNA. The CDR3 has 14 residues. Germline V gene sequence: CDR1 MDHEN, CDR2 SYDVKM. CDR3 sequence: CASSFGGVTQPQHF.

The gene calls are TRBV6-2 or TRBV6-3 and TRBJ2-7. In germline, CDR1 is MNHEY, CDR2 SVGEGT. The CDR3 consists of 11 residues. CDR3 in amino acids: CASSYDYEQYF.

The V gene is TRBV12-5, the J gene TRBJ2-3; TCRdb picks TRBD2, but there is no DNA to check that call. Per germline, CDR1 LGHNT and CDR2 FRNRAP. This CDR3 region has 16 residues. The CDR3 loop reads CASGLAGLAGGDTQYF. Full variable domain (outside the CDR3, taken from reference TRBV12-5 and TRBJ2-3): DARVTQTPRHKVTEMGQEVTMRCQPILGHNTVFWYRQTMMQGLELLAYFRNRAPLDDSGMPKDRFSAEMPDATLATLKIQPSEPRDSAVYFCASGLAGLAGGDTQYFGPGTRLTVL.

The chain joins TRBV7-9 to TRBJ2-1; the TCRdb D gene call, TRBD1, has no DNA to confirm it. Per germline, CDR1 SEHNR and CDR2 FQNEAQ (reference sequence). The CDR3 spans 16 residues. CDR3 amino acids: CASSPPGWRPYNEQFF.

The J gene is TRBJ2-1, the V gene TRBV25-1; TCRdb's D call of TRBD2 is untestable without DNA. Germline V gives CDR1 MGHDK, CDR2 SYGVNS. This CDR3 contains 17 residues. The CDR3 loop is CASSDGGRTSGYNEQFF.

The rearrangement joins TRBV29-1 to TRBJ1-2. This CDR3 comprises 12 residues. The germline CDR1 and CDR2 sequences are SQVTM and ANQGSEA. CDR3 residues: CSVLGGYYGYTF.

This rearrangement joins TRBV20-1 to TRBJ1-1. The CDR3 is made up of 15 amino acids. Germline V gene data show CDR1 as DFQATT and CDR2 as SNEGSKA (reference sequence). The CDR3: CSARDNPSPNTEAFF.

The rearrangement joins TRBV19 to TRBJ2-7; TCRdb names TRBD1, which stays unverified in the absence of DNA. The germline V gene encodes CDR1 LNHDA and CDR2 SQIVND (reference sequence). The length of the CDR3 is 12 residues. CDR3: CASRTGFGEQYF.

The chain employs TRBV11-3 and TRBJ2-3; absent DNA, TCRdb's TRBD1 call cannot be checked. Germline-derived CDR1 and CDR2 are SGHNT and YENEEA. This CDR3 region has 17 residues. CDR3 in amino acids: CASSLRGTSISTDTQYF.

The genes are TRBV25-1 and TRBJ1-1; TCRdb selects TRBD1, and the lack of DNA leaves this call unchecked. The germline V gene encodes CDR1 MGHDK and CDR2 SYGVNS. The length of the CDR3 is 15 residues. The CDR3: CASSRYREPNTEAFF.

The V and J genes are TRBV21-1 and TRBJ1-2. TRBV21-1 is a listed pseudogene. The CDR3 has 21 amino acids. This chain's CDR3 is CATSRLGHGEVRNDVNYGYTF.

V is TRBV29-1 and J is TRBJ2-6; as DNA is missing, the TRBD1 call by TCRdb cannot be tested. The CDR3 runs to 17 residues. The germline CDR1 and CDR2 sequences are SQVTM and ANQGSEA. The CDR3: CSVGGGDSFSGANVLTF.

This chain joins TRBV4-2 and TRBJ2-2. Germline V CDR1 and CDR2: LGHNA, YNFKEQ. The CDR3 extends over 15 amino acids. The CDR3 region is CASSQEPSNTGELFF.

The V call is TRBV5-1, the J call TRBJ2-1; no DNA is available, so the TRBD2 call from TCRdb remains unchecked. The CDR3 consists of 15 residues. Germline V lookup: CDR1 SGHRS, CDR2 YFSETQ. The CDR3 here is CASSLAGGYDNEQFF.

The rearrangement joins TRBV20-1 to TRBJ2-1; there is no DNA to check the TCRdb D call of TRBD1. Looked up from germline, CDR1 is DFQATT and CDR2 is SNEGSKA (reference sequence). The CDR3 runs 14 residues. CDR3 amino acids: CSARDLPGGNEQFF.

V gene TRBV20-1 combines with J gene TRBJ2-1; TCRdb indicates TRBD1, and absent DNA this call remains unverified. The germline V gene encodes CDR1 DFQATT and CDR2 SNEGSKA (reference sequence). The CDR3 length is 15 residues. CDR3 region: CSARKGQASYNEQFF.

The chain employs TRBV13 and TRBJ1-2. Germline V gene data show CDR1 as PRHDT and CDR2 as FYEKMQ (reference sequence). The CDR3 has 14 residues. The CDR3: CASSLGRSIYGYTF.

This chain connects TRBV21-1 to TRBJ2-2; absent DNA, TCRdb's TRBD2 call cannot be checked. TRBV21-1 is labeled a pseudogene. The CDR3 is 16 amino acids. This CDR3 reads CASSNERERTPGSCFF.

The chain combines TRBV29-1 with TRBJ1-3; without DNA, the TCRdb call of TRBD1 cannot be checked. Germline values: CDR1 SQVTM, CDR2 ANQGSEA. The CDR3 has 14 amino acids. CDR3 residues: CSASGQGAGNTIYF.

This rearrangement joins TRBV11-2 to TRBJ1-2; the TCRdb D gene call, TRBD1, has no DNA to confirm it. The germline V gene encodes CDR1 SGHAT and CDR2 FQNNGV. CDR3 length: 15 residues. The CDR3 is CASSLLGTGNYGYTF.

The chain joins TRBV11-2 to TRBJ2-3; lacking DNA, the TRBD1 call made by TCRdb goes unchecked. Germline V gene data show CDR1 as SGHAT and CDR2 as FQNNGV. The CDR3 runs to 16 residues. This chain's CDR3 is CASSFPRGGLADTQYF.

This chain uses TRBV13 with TRBJ1-1; lacking DNA, the TRBD1 call made by TCRdb goes unchecked. The CDR3 length is 12 residues. The V gene's germline CDR1 is PRHDT and CDR2 FYEKMQ (reference sequence). The CDR3 reads CASSAGGAEAFF.

The V call is TRBV5-1, the J call TRBJ2-7; TCRdb proposes TRBD2, but this gene call is untestable without DNA. The CDR3 is 15 amino acids. Germline V gene lookup returns CDR1 SGHRS and CDR2 YFSETQ. The CDR3 reads CASSLESGGPYEQYF.